This record concerns one T cell receptor beta chain sequence. Primed by a sample-barcoded 5' primer and a J-beta primer mix, a second PCR proceeded for roughly 7 to 12 cycles. TCRdb re-derived calls from the 5' RACE reads in MiXCR, one entry per CDR3 protein. The sample comprises around 990,000 distinct CDR3 sequences, 20% to 25% of which are singletons, and around 0.7% rests with the top ten. This specimen belongs to a study of blood T cells in healthy people across ages. This sample also belongs to another study, concerning T cells of mothers and their children. As reported in that work: The output of TCR recombination is shaped by thymic selection similarly in related and unrelated pairs.

The sequence came from a girl under 10 years old in good health. Material: blood.

The CDR3 bases are TGTGCCAGCAGTTACGGGGCCCCCACTGAAGCTTTCTTT. It translates to CASSYGAPTEAFF. V gene TRBV6-5 combines with J gene TRBJ1-1; D is perhaps TRBD1 (5 bases). V dropped 2 bases and J dropped 4 bases, with 8 bases sitting between them. Germline V lookup: CDR1 MNHEY, CDR2 SVGAGI. The CDR3 loop spans 13 amino acids.